These T cell receptor beta chains were read from a single sample in a study of blood T cell repertoires in COVID-19. Sequencing was performed with immunoSEQ multiplex PCR; in TCRdb, only in-frame clones are kept and a portion is missing. Seen here are 90,000 to 100,000 clones, nearly 90% observed once, and the top ten hold about 4.2%. Sequenced material: peripheral blood. These receptors were collected from a man aged 65-85 years with acute or convalescent COVID-19. Both conserved end residues are trimmed from each CDR3. The size of a clone is reported for some rows only, either as once, few or many, or as a class for expanded clones.

ASSHSGTLNYGYT	few	TRBV7-2	TRBJ1-2
ASRLTGGTGELF	NA	TRBV2	TRBJ2-2
ASSWNRGTGELF	few	TRBV7-8	TRBJ2-2
ASSPPIAGNTEAF	few	TRBV18	TRBJ1-1
ASIKPGPVPTF	NA	TRBV21-1	TRBJ1-1
ASSANLRDEQF	NA	TRBV9	TRBJ2-1
ASSVEGGTTGIHT	NA	TRBV9	TRBJ1-2
ASSLTANTEAF	few	TRBV28	TRBJ1-1
AFSAPRDRDTEAF	NA	TRBV24-1	TRBJ1-1
AISEWAARANTEAF	NA	TRBV10-3	TRBJ1-1
ASSPGQGLNTGELF	NA	TRBV11-3	TRBJ2-2
ASSYTGGAF	once	TRBV11-2	TRBJ1-1
ASSSGTSGDTQY	once	TRBV7-9	TRBJ2-3
ASSGDRGDEQF	NA	TRBV11-2	TRBJ2-1
ASSTTTNEQF	NA	TRBV19	TRBJ2-1
SASVGPLH	few	TRBV20-1	TRBJ1-6
SASPTGGGGDIQY	NA	TRBV20-1	TRBJ2-4
ASSLDTQRGVETQY	NA	TRBV11-2	TRBJ2-5
ASSIVPVLDTGELF	NA	TRBV19	TRBJ2-2
ASSPADSDTQY	once	TRBV18	TRBJ2-3
ASSLGRGYNSPLH	NA	TRBV11-2	TRBJ1-6
ASSVAGVDTIY	NA	TRBV9	TRBJ1-3
ASSLAGLHGYT	NA	TRBV12-3/TRBV12-4	TRBJ1-2
ASSQDLAAGGQETQY	NA	TRBV3-1/TRBV3-2	TRBJ2-5